This T cell receptor (beta chain) was recovered during a study of blood T cell repertoires in COVID-19. Study summary: Whether acute or convalescent, the COVID-19 samples came from the United States, Italy and Spain. The analysed material was cDNA or gDNA that came from T cells, B-cell-depleted T cells, or PBMCs.

In the case of this clone: The same CDR3 is also encoded by other DNA sequences in this sample.

The CDR3 has 13 residues. The germline V and J ends were trimmed by 0 bases and 2 bases, with 5 bases remaining between them. Germline loops: CDR1 SGHRS, CDR2 YFSETQ. Seattle researchers signed up patients amid active infection and tracked them longitudinally. Authors' methods: Amplification from reference gene primers served as the basis for estimated nucleated cell counts. TCRdb's copy holds only in-frame clones and misses some; the assay was immunoSEQ multiplex PCR. V and J calls and clone size are copied from that table; D and trimming were computed from the DNA. The sample has about 240,000 clones, 82% seen once.

V gene TRBV5-1 combines with J gene TRBJ1-1; no clear D. This clonotype was sampled from an elderly woman with COVID-19, enrolled during active disease. Sequenced material: peripheral blood. CDR3 in DNA: TGCGCCAGCAGCTTGGCAGGAAACACTGAAGCTTTCTTT. Protein product: CASSLAGNTEAFF.